This T cell receptor (beta chain) was sequenced during a study of T cell changes during pregnancy in multiple sclerosis. Sequencing was performed with immunoSEQ multiplex PCR; in TCRdb, only in-frame clones are kept and a portion is missing. The profile covers about 46,000 clones, with about 91% appearing a single time and about 3.1% taken by the ten largest. Comments on this clone: The sample contains more than one DNA sequence encoding this CDR3.

V was clipped by 2 bases and J by 0 bases; unmatched bases: 0. Germline CDR1 and CDR2: MGHRA and YSYEKL. There are 16 residues in the CDR3. The sequence was collected from a female donor with multiple sclerosis, enrolled in a pregnancy study. The sequenced sample was CD8+ T cells from peripheral blood mononuclear cells, obtained in the second trimester of pregnancy. The V gene is TRBV4-1, the J gene TRBJ2-2; 10 bases are a match to TRBD2. CDR3 DNA: TGCGCCAGCAGCCAACTAGCGGGGGCGAACACCGGGGAGCTGTTTTTT. Protein sequence: CASSQLAGANTGELFF.